The 3 T cell receptor beta chains presented below share a single source sample, sequenced in a study of shared clonotypes between healthy human individuals. Repertoires were generated with immunoSEQ multiplex PCR, while TCRdb's copy carries only in-frame clones and drops some. The sample lists about 590,000 clones, around 95% occurring once. Naivety among CD8 cells was defined by CD45RO negativity and positive CCR7 selection, thereby excluding terminally differentiated effector memory CD45RA+ cells. Sequencing was carried out using naive CD8+ T cells sorted from blood. These receptors were taken from a woman aged 30 to 39 in good health.

The chain is built from TRBV28 and TRBJ2-6; possibly TRBD1 or TRBD2 for D (7 bases each). V was cut by 5 bases and J by 0 bases, with 17 bases left in between. The CDR3 runs 18 residues. Germline V gene sequence: CDR1 MDHEN, CDR2 SYDVKM. The CDR3 loop reads CASSPQGGQSSGANVLTF. Here the CDR3 DNA reads TGTGCCAGCAGTCCCCAGGGGGGGCAAAGCTCTGGGGCCAACGTCCTGACTTTC.

This chain links TRBV28 with TRBJ1-5; no definite D call. The germline gives CDR1 MDHEN, CDR2 SYDVKM. There are 14 residues in the CDR3. Trimming left V 0 bases short and J 3 bases short, with 6 bases between. The CDR3 DNA reads TGTGCCAGCAGTTTATGGCAGTCCAATCAGCCCCAGCATTTT. As protein: CASSLWQSNQPQHF.

The rearrangement uses TRBV2 and TRBJ2-7; D gene uncertain. Germline loops: CDR1 SNHLY, CDR2 FYNNEI. This CDR3 comprises 14 residues. V gave up 3 bases and J gave up 5 bases, with 14 bases separating them. The DNA of the CDR3 is TGTGCCAGCAGTGAGGGTCTAGTGGAAAACGAGCAGTACTTC. Encoded protein: CASSEGLVENEQYF.